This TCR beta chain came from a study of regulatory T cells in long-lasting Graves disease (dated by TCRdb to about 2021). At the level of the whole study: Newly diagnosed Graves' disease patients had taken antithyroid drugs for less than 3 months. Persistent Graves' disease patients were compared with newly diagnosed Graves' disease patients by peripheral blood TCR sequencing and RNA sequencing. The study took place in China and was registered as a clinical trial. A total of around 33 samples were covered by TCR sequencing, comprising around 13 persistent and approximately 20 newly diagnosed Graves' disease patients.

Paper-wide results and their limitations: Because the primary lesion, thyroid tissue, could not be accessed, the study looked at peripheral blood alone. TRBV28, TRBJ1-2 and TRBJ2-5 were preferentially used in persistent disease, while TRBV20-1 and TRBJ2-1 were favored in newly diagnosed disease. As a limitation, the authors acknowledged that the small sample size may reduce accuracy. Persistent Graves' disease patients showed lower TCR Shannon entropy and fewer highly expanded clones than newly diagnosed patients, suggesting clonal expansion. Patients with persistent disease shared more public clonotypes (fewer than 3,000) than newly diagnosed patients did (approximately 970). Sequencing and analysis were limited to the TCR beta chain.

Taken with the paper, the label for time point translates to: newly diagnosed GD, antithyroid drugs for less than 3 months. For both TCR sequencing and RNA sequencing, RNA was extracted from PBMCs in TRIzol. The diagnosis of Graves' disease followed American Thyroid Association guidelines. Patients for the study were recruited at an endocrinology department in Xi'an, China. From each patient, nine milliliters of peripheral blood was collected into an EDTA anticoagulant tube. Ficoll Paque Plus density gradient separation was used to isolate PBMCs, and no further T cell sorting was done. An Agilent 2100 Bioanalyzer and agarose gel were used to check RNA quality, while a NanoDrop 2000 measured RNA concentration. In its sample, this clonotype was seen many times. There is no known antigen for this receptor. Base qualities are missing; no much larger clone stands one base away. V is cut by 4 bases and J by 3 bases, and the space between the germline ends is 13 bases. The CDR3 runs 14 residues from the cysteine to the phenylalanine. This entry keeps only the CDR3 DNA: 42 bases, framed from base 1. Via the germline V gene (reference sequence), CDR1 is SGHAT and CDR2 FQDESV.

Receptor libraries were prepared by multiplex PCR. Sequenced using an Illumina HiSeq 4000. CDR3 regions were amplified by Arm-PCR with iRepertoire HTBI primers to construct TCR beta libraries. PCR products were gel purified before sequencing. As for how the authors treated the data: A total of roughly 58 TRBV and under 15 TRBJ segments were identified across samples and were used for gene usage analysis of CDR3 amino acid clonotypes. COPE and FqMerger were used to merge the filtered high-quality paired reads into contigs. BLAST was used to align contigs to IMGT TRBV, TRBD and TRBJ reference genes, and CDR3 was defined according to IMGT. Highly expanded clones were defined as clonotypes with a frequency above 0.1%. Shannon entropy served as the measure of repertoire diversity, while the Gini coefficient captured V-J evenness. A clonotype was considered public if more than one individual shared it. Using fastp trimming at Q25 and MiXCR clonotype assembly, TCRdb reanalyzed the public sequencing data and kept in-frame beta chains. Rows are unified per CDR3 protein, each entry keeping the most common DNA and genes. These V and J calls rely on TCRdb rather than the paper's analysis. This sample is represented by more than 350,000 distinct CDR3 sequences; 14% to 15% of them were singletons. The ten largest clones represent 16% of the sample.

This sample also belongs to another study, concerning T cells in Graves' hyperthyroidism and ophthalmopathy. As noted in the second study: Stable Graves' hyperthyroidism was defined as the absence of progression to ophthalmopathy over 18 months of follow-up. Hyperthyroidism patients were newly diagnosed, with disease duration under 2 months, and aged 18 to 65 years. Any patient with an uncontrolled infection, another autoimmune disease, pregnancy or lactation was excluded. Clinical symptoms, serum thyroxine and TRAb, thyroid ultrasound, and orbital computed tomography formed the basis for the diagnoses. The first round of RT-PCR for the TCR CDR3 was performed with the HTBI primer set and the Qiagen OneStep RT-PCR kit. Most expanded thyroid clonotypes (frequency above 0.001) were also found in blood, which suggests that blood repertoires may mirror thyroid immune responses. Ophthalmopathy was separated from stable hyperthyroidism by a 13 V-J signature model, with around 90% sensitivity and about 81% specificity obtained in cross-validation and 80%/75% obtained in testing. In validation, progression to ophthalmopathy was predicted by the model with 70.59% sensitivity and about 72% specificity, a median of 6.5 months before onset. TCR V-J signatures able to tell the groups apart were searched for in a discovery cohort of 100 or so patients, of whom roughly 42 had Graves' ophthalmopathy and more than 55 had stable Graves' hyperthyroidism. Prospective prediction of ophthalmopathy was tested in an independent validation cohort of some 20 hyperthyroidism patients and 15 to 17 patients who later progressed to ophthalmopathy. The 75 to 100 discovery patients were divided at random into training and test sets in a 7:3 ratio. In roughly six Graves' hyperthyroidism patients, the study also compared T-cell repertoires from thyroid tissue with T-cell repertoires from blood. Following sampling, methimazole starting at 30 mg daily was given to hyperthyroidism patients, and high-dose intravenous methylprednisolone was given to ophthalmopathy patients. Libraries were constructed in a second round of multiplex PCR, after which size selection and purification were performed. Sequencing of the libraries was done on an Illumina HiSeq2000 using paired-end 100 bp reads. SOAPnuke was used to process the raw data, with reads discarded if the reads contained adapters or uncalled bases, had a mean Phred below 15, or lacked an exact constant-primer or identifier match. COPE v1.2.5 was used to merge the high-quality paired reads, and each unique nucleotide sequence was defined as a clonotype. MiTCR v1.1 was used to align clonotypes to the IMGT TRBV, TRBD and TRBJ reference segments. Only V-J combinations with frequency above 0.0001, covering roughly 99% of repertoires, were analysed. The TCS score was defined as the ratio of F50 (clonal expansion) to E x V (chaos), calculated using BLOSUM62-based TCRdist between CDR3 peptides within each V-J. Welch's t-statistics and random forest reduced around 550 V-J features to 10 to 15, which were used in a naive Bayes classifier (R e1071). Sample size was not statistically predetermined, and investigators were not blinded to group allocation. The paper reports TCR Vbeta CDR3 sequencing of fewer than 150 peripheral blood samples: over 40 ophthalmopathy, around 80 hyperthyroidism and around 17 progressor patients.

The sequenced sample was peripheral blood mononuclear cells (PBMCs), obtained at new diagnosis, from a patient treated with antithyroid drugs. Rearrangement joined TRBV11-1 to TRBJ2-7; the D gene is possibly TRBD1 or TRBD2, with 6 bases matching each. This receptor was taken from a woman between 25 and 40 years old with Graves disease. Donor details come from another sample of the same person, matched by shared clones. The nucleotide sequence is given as TGTGCCAGCAGCTGGGGGGCGGAAAGCTACGAGCAGTACTTC. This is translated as CASSWGAESYEQYF.